This entry features one TCR beta chain sequence. The sample comes from a study of T cells after somatic rescue of genetic block. Data came from immunoSEQ multiplex PCR; TCRdb stores just in-frame clones and leaves some out. The table has 9,500 to 12,000 clones, 78% seen once. Per germline, CDR1 SGHAT and CDR2 FQDESV (reference sequence). CDR3 length equals 15 residues. The ends lost 1 base at V and 5 bases at J; junction bases unmatched: 8. This chain links TRBV11-1 with TRBJ2-7; 7 nucleotides align to TRBD2. This TCR was sampled from a boy aged 10-17 years. The sequenced material came from peripheral blood mononuclear cells (PBMCs). The CDR3 nucleotides read TGTGCCAGCAGCTTAGAGGGAGGGCCCGTGAACGAGCAGTACTTC. As protein: CASSLEGGPVNEQYF.